The sequence of this TCR beta chain was determined in a study of T cells in Graves' hyperthyroidism and ophthalmopathy. Study as a whole: The blood sample was taken at first diagnosis, before treatment began.

Individuals with ophthalmopathy presented a Clinical Activity Score of at least 3, a NOSPECS grade of at least 4 and a duration under 3 months. The diagnoses drew upon clinical symptoms, serum thyroxine and TRAb, thyroid ultrasound and orbital computed tomography. Researchers amplified the TCR beta CDR3 regions from RNA transcripts. First-round RT-PCR with HTBI primers amplified the TCR CDR3 region. Using its own MiXCR run on the multiplex PCR reads, TCRdb lists one record per CDR3 protein. The table has about 600,000 distinct CDR3 sequences, about a sixth seen once; the top ten hold roughly 3.4%. Germline assignment: CDR1 SGHRS and CDR2 YFSETQ. There are 15 residues in the CDR3. V lost 4 bases to trimming and J lost 0 bases, with 11 bases between them.

This sequence originates from a woman aged 40 to 49 with Graves' ophthalmopathy. V gene TRBV5-1 combines with J gene TRBJ1-5; TRBD1 might be the D (5 bases). The sample was blood. CDR3 amino acids: CASSPSDSSNQPQHF. CDR3 nucleotide sequence: TGCGCCAGCAGCCCGTCTGACAGTAGCAATCAGCCCCAGCATTTT.